The 16 T cell receptor beta chains listed next were all sequenced from one sample in a study of CD8+CD57+ T cells in acquired aplastic anemia (dated by TCRdb to the late 2010s). TCRdb names Illumina HiSeq 2000 as the instrument used. Genomic DNA was used as template for profiling of TCR beta VDJ combinations and CDR3 sequences. The raw public reads went through TCRdb reprocessing: fastp at Q25, MiXCR clone calling, in-frame beta chains kept. Each CDR3 protein gets just one entry, which takes the most common genes and DNA from the rows behind it. In this sample the table shows 150,000 or so distinct CDR3 sequences, 45% to 55% of which occur a single time. The leading ten clones occupy over 0.95% of the sample. Flow cytometry had shown CD8+CD57+ cell expansion in the patients selected for sequencing. The specimen sequenced was sorted CD4+, CD8+, or CD8+CD57+ T cells (not recorded which) from PBMCs. Every receptor here comes from a human donor with aplastic anemia.

This clonotype occurred a few times. The chain combines TRBV6-2 or TRBV6-3 with TRBJ1-3, with a weak D call TRBD1 (5 bases). CDR3 length: 17 amino acids. CDR1 and CDR2 (germline): MNHEY, SVGEGT. V was shortened by 2 bases and J by 2 bases, with 16 bases between the two germline ends. The CDR3 sequence: CASSYGQQVFTGNTIYF. CDR3 nucleotide sequence: TGTGCCAGCAGTTACGGGCAACAGGTCTTCACTGGAAACACCATATATTTT.

This clonotype showed up many times. This chain links TRBV14 with TRBJ1-1; TRBD1 might be the D (5 bases). Germline assignment: CDR1 SGHDN and CDR2 FVKESK. The CDR3 runs 14 residues. V was trimmed by 0 bases and J by 5 bases, leaving 10 bases between them. Here the CDR3 reads CASSQDQGGTEAFF. The CDR3, as DNA: TGTGCCAGCAGCCAAGATCAGGGAGGGACTGAAGCTTTCTTT.

This clonotype was seen many times. The J gene is TRBJ2-1, the V gene TRBV11-2; unclear D gene. The germline gives CDR1 SGHAT, CDR2 FQNNGV. V was cut by 2 bases and J by 0 bases, with 11 bases left in between. There are 16 residues in the CDR3. CDR3 in DNA: TGTGCCAGCAGCTTAAGGGCAGGTAGCTCCTACAATGAGCAGTTCTTC. Its protein is CASSLRAGSSYNEQFF.

As for this clonotype: A much larger clone lies one base from this, so it may be a read error. V gene TRBV10-3 combines with J gene TRBJ2-5; perhaps TRBD2 as D (5 bases). This CDR3 has 14 residues. The V and J ends lost 3 bases and 4 bases respectively, with 12 bases between them. Germline CDR1 and CDR2: ENHRY and SYGVKD. The chain's CDR3 is CAISDREGRETQYF. The CDR3 DNA follows: TGTGCCATCAGTGACCGGGAAGGTCGAGAGACCCAGTACTTC.

V is TRBV6-1 and J is TRBJ1-5; D possibly corresponds to TRBD1 (5 bases). Germline V lookup: CDR1 MNHNS, CDR2 SASEGT. This CDR3 comprises 16 residues. V lost 7 bases to trimming and J lost 4 bases, with 20 bases between them. The CDR3 DNA sequence: TGTGCCAGCACGAAGGGCGCAGGGTCAATTAATCAGCCCCAGCATTTT. Protein product: CASTKGAGSINQPQHF.

The chain has TRBV7-9 and TRBJ2-3, with a tentative D call TRBD2 (5 bases). The length of the CDR3 is 13 residues. V lost 7 bases to trimming and J lost 1 base, with 9 bases between them. CDR1 and CDR2 (germline): SEHNR, FQNEAQ (reference sequence). As DNA, the CDR3 is TGTGCCAGCACCACTAGAGGCACAGATACGCAGTATTTT. It translates to CASTTRGTDTQYF.

The chain links TRBV19 to TRBJ2-6; 9 positions match TRBD1. The CDR3 spans 18 residues. Germline CDR1 reads LNHDA; CDR2 reads SQIVND (reference sequence). V was clipped by 5 bases and J by 3 bases; unmatched bases: 11. This CDR3 reads CASSPRQGERFGANVLTF. The CDR3 DNA reads TGTGCCAGTAGTCCCCGACAGGGGGAACGGTTTGGGGCCAACGTCCTGACTTTC.

This clonotype was detected only once. The gene calls are TRBV2 and TRBJ1-5; D unclear. Germline CDR1 SNHLY, CDR2 FYNNEI. Trimming took off 4 bases at V and 6 bases at J, with 13 bases between the two ends. The CDR3 consists of 14 residues. The DNA of the CDR3 is TGTGCCAGCAGTGGGGCTTTAGGGTTTCAGCCCCAGCATTTT. Translation: CASSGALGFQPQHF.

This clonotype has at least ten counts. The missing conserved phenylalanine or tryptophan at the end of this CDR3 makes a read error likely. The V and J genes are TRBV10-3 and TRBJ1-1; perhaps TRBD1 as D (5 bases). CDR3 length: 13 residues. V was shortened by 5 bases and J by 3 bases, with 10 bases between the two germline ends. Per germline, CDR1 ENHRY and CDR2 SYGVKD. The CDR3: CAISLQEYTEAFL. CDR3 sequence (DNA): TGTGCCATCAGTTTACAGGAGTACACTGAAGCTTTCCTT.

The chain couples TRBV10-3 to TRBJ1-2; TRBD1 agrees at 9 bases. The CDR3 consists of 15 residues. Germline trimming cut 0 bases from V and 4 bases from J; bases unmatched to any gene: 3. Germline loops: CDR1 ENHRY, CDR2 SYGVKD. The CDR3 sequence is CAISESQGAGYGYTF. Written as DNA, the CDR3 is TGTGCCATCAGTGAGTCACAGGGGGCAGGCTATGGCTACACCTTC.

This chain connects TRBV2 to TRBJ1-2; D is perhaps TRBD1 (5 bases). Germline CDR1 SNHLY, CDR2 FYNNEI. The V gene lost 4 bases and the J gene lost 2 bases, with 14 bases spanning the gap. The CDR3 spans 15 residues. The CDR3 loop reads CASSAREGPNYGYTF. Here the CDR3 DNA reads TGTGCCAGCAGTGCTAGGGAGGGGCCGAACTATGGCTACACCTTC.

The genes are TRBV19 and TRBJ2-1; 8 bases match TRBD1. Germline CDR1 is LNHDA and CDR2 is SQIVND (reference sequence). CDR3 length equals 14 residues. CDR3 in DNA: TGTGCTAGCCTCGGACAGGGATCCTACAATGAGCAGTTCTTC. It codes for CASLGQGSYNEQFF.

In DNA, the CDR3 is TGCAGTGCTACTAGCGGGGGGGCCCGTGAGACCCAGTACTTC. This translates into CSATSGGARETQYF. This chain links TRBV20-1 with TRBJ2-5, with 12 bases aligning to TRBD2. CDR1 DFQATT and CDR2 SNEGSKA come from the germline V gene (reference sequence). The length of the CDR3 is 14 residues. The V and J ends lost 4 bases and 5 bases, in that order; junction bases with no gene match: 5.

This clonotype has only a few counts. The V and J genes are TRBV25-1 and TRBJ1-6; D perhaps matches TRBD1 (5 bases). Germline assignment: CDR1 MGHDK and CDR2 SYGVNS. There are 14 residues in the CDR3. V dropped 6 bases and J dropped 11 bases, with 17 bases sitting between them. CDR3 DNA: TGTGCCAGCAGGGATGTGGGGGGAATAACACCCCTCCACTTT. It translates to CASRDVGGITPLHF.

This clonotype was counted ten times or more. The chain is built from TRBV7-2 and TRBJ1-1, with TRBD1 as a possible D gene (5 bases). Trimming shortened V by 3 bases and J by 6 bases, and 14 bases separated the two germline ends. CDR1 SGHTA and CDR2 FQGNSA come from the germline V gene. CDR3 length equals 14 residues. The chain's CDR3 is CASSFGAHAAEAFF. For the CDR3, the DNA is TGTGCCAGCAGCTTCGGGGCCCACGCAGCTGAAGCTTTCTTT.

The genes are TRBV2 and TRBJ1-2; 9 bases align to TRBD1. J was trimmed by 4 bases and V by 8 bases; bases with no gene match: 2. Looked up from germline, CDR1 is SNHLY and CDR2 is FYNNEI. The CDR3 runs 12 residues. The CDR3 reads CASGTGTYGYTF. Written as DNA, the CDR3 is TGTGCCAGCGGGACAGGGACCTATGGCTACACCTTC.